This T cell receptor (beta chain) was identified during a study of T cells in Graves' hyperthyroidism and ophthalmopathy. Findings and caveats of the study: Ophthalmopathy was identified by the model a median 6.5 months ahead of onset.

Many counts were recorded for this clonotype. Its specificity is not known. Thyroid ultrasound and orbital computed tomography, with clinical symptoms and serum thyroxine and TRAb, informed diagnoses. The germline V and J ends were trimmed by 5 bases and 2 bases, with 16 bases remaining between them. Per germline, CDR1 MNHNS and CDR2 SASEGT. CDR3 length equals 15 residues. RNA transcripts provided the source from which TCR beta CDR3 regions were amplified. When the TCR CDR3 underwent first-round RT-PCR, the HTBI primer set was used. TCRdb itself ran the multiplex PCR reads through MiXCR, one entry per CDR3 protein. The table records about 640,000 distinct CDR3 sequences, less than 25% of them present only once.

The TCR originated in a young man with Graves' ophthalmopathy. The V call is TRBV6-1, the J call TRBJ2-7; D tentatively fits TRBD1 or TRBD2 (5 bases each). The sample consisted of blood. CDR3 amino acids: CASSFRGEETYEQYF. The CDR3 nucleotides are TGTGCCAGCAGTTTTCGGGGCGAGGAGACCTACGAGCAGTACTTC.